This T cell receptor (beta chain) came from a study of OX40 agonist ivuxolimab in advanced cancers. The overall study: Ivuxolimab, an agonistic anti-OX40 (CD134) antibody, was given to patients. Partial responses, seen in three patients, involved one hepatocellular carcinoma and two cutaneous melanomas. Patients got intravenous ivuxolimab at 0.01 to 10 mg/kg every 2 weeks.

The table came from immunoSEQ multiplex PCR; TCRdb's copy has only in-frame clones and leaves some out. Here the sample spans about 91,000 clones, around nine tenths being singletons. With autoimmune disease history or systemic immunosuppression, patients were excluded. The sequence was collected from an adult with an advanced solid tumor such as melanoma, head and neck, liver or kidney cancer. The sample here was CD4+ or CD8+ T cells sorted from blood, taken in a trial of the OX40 agonist ivuxolimab.

The CDR3 region is CATSSLSGGVNSYNEQFF. The CDR3 DNA reads TGTGCCACCAGCAGTCTTAGTGGGGGGGTAAACTCCTACAATGAGCAGTTCTTC. The chain is built from TRBV15 and TRBJ2-1; 7 positions match TRBD2. The trim removed 3 bases at V and 0 bases at J, leaving 11 bases unmatched. CDR3 length: 18 amino acids. The germline V gene encodes CDR1 LNHNV and CDR2 YYDKDF (reference sequence).